A single sample is the source of the 30 T cell receptor beta chains below, sequenced in a study of T cells after yellow fever vaccination (dated by TCRdb to between 2018 and 2021). The receptor library was made with 5' RACE. TCRdb records Illumina HiSeq 2500 as the sequencer. TCRdb cleaned the public reads at Q25 with fastp, built clones with MiXCR and kept in-frame beta chains. Duplicate CDR3 protein sequences are folded into a single record with the most common DNA and genes. The sample data list a few hundred thousand distinct CDR3 sequences, and roughly 19% of these were observed just once. The top ten clonotypes cover roughly 13% of the sample. This specimen's treatment or condition label, interpreted: live attenuated yellow fever vaccine strain. The sample was PBMCs, taken 15 days after the yellow fever booster vaccination. Receptors were obtained from a man aged 30 to 39 who received the YFV17D yellow fever vaccine.

The rearrangement uses TRBV20-1 and TRBJ1-1; 7 bases line up with TRBD1. The length of the CDR3 is 12 residues. Germline CDR1 DFQATT, CDR2 SNEGSKA (reference sequence). Trimming at V came to 4 bases and at J to 4 bases, leaving 3 bases not matched to a gene. In nucleotides, the CDR3 is TGCAGTGCTATGTCAGGGGGCACTGAAGCTTTCTTT. This sequence encodes CSAMSGGTEAFF.

As concerns this clonotype: The germline gene is not matched at one end of the junction; a read error may be the cause. The chain recombines TRBV20-1 with TRBJ1-6; tentatively, D is TRBD1 (6 bases). Germline-derived CDR1 and CDR2 are DFQATT and SNEGSKA (reference sequence). The CDR3 length is 15 residues. In nucleotides, the CDR3 is TGCAGTGCCAGAGGGACACACGGGAATAATTCACCCCTCCACTTT. Amino acid sequence: CSARGTHGNNSPLHF.

This clonotype was seen a few times. The CDR3 region is CATSRDKGQGTDTQYF. In nucleotides, the CDR3 is TGTGCCACCAGCAGAGATAAAGGGCAGGGGACAGATACGCAGTATTTT. This chain connects TRBV15 to TRBJ2-3; tentatively, D is TRBD1 (6 bases). Germline V gene data show CDR1 as LNHNV and CDR2 as YYDKDF (reference sequence). V lost 0 bases, J lost 3 bases, and 13 bases lay in between. The CDR3 is 16 amino acids.

In this sample, this clonotype turned up a few times. The chain uses TRBV11-3 and TRBJ2-5; 7 nucleotides agree with TRBD1. Germline V gene data show CDR1 as SGHNT and CDR2 as YENEEA. With 5 bases clipped from V and 0 bases from J, the junction kept 6 bases outside the gene matches. The CDR3 loop spans 15 amino acids. CDR3 loop: CASSLGTAYQETQYF. CDR3 sequence (DNA): TGTGCCAGCAGCCTAGGGACAGCGTACCAAGAGACCCAGTACTTC.

This clonotype was picked up a small number of times. The chain carries TRBV7-6 and TRBJ2-2, with 10 bases matching TRBD1. Germline V CDR1 and CDR2: SGHVS, FNYEAQ. This CDR3 has 16 amino acids. J lost 4 bases, V lost 0 bases, and 2 bases had no gene match. CDR3 loop: CASSLAGQGITGELFF. The CDR3, as DNA: TGTGCCAGCAGCTTAGCGGGACAGGGGATCACCGGGGAGCTGTTTTTT.

The rearrangement uses TRBV10-2 and TRBJ2-1; D is unclear. Germline-derived CDR1 and CDR2 are WSHSY and SAAADI. V lost 4 bases and J 9 bases, leaving 10 bases between the germline ends. The CDR3 runs to 12 residues. The CDR3 coding sequence is TGCGCCAGCAGTGTTATAGGGATTGAGCAGTTCTTC. It specifies CASSVIGIEQFF.

This clonotype was counted between two and nine times. The chain carries TRBV7-2 and TRBJ2-3; possibly TRBD2 for D (6 bases). The CDR3 is made up of 13 amino acids. The germline V and J ends were trimmed by 5 bases and 8 bases, with 14 bases remaining between them. Germline V CDR1 and CDR2: SGHTA, FQGNSA. In nucleotides, the CDR3 is TGTGCCAGCAGCCCCGGCCCCGGGGGTACGCAGTATTTT. This encodes CASSPGPGGTQYF.

V and J are TRBV5-1 and TRBJ1-1; D might be TRBD1 (5 bases). Germline CDR1 SGHRS, CDR2 YFSETQ. The ends were cut back, 0 bases at V and 1 base at J, with 13 bases in the middle. This CDR3 comprises 16 residues. The CDR3 DNA reads TGCGCCAGCAGCTTGGTTCCGGGGGGAAGGAACACTGAAGCTTTCTTT. It codes for CASSLVPGGRNTEAFF.

This clonotype was found many times. The chain uses TRBV7-2 and TRBJ2-3; D may be TRBD2 (6 bases). Germline loops: CDR1 SGHTA, CDR2 FQGNSA. The CDR3 is 13 amino acids. Trimming removed 7 bases at V and 3 bases at J, with 11 bases between. In DNA, the CDR3 is TGTGCCAGCAACGGCGGGATTACAGATACGCAGTATTTT. Encoded protein: CASNGGITDTQYF.

This clonotype was counted between two and nine times. CDR3 sequence (DNA): TGTGCCAGCAGCCAATATCGGGAGCAGTACTTC. This translates into CASSQYREQYF. The chain has TRBV4-2 and TRBJ2-7; D is ambiguous. The germline V gene has CDR1 LGHNA and CDR2 YNFKEQ. The V end lost 2 bases, the J end lost 7 bases, and 6 bases lay between the germline ends. This CDR3 is built from 11 residues.

In this sample, this clonotype turned up a few times. This chain joins TRBV7-2 and TRBJ2-4, with 10 positions matching TRBD1. The CDR3 totals 15 residues. The germline V gene has CDR1 SGHTA and CDR2 FQGNSA. Trimming took 2 bases from V and 6 from J; bases not matched to a gene: 4. The CDR3 reads CASSLTGQGTNIQYF. The CDR3, as DNA: TGTGCCAGCAGCTTAACGGGACAGGGGACAAACATTCAGTACTTC. The whole variable domain, filled in from reference TRBV7-2 and TRBJ2-4, reads GAGVSQSPSNKVTEKGKDVELRCDPISGHTALYWYRQSLGQGLEFLIYFQGNSAPDKSGLPSDRFSAERTGGSVSTLTIQRTQQEDSAVYLCASSLTGQGTNIQYFGAGTRLSVL.

This clonotype was found a few times. The J gene is TRBJ2-7, the V gene TRBV20-1; no clear D. Germline values: CDR1 DFQATT, CDR2 SNEGSKA (reference sequence). The CDR3 length is 16 residues. The V and J ends lost 0 bases and 2 bases respectively, with 17 bases between them. The CDR3 loop is CSARDVDSNLPYEQYF. CDR3 sequence (DNA): TGCAGTGCTAGAGATGTAGATTCGAATCTACCCTACGAGCAGTACTTC.

This clonotype came up a few times. This sequence joins TRBV6-5 and TRBJ2-5; either TRBD1 or TRBD2 may fit D (6 bases each). The CDR3 covers 15 residues. Germline values: CDR1 MNHEY, CDR2 SVGAGI. V gave up 0 bases and J gave up 5 bases, with 13 bases separating them. The DNA for the CDR3 is TGTGCCAGCAGTTACTCGCCCGGGGGCGCGGAGACCCAGTACTTC. Its protein is CASSYSPGGAETQYF.

This chain uses TRBV9 with TRBJ2-7, with 9 bases that match TRBD2. The CDR3 has 15 amino acids. V lost 7 bases and J lost 1; bases outside the gene matches: 9. Germline CDR1 SGDLS, CDR2 YYNGEE. This chain's CDR3 is CASSEREELSYEQYF. In DNA form, the CDR3 reads TGTGCCAGCTCCGAGCGGGAGGAGCTTTCCTACGAGCAGTACTTC. The complete variable domain, with remaining parts taken from reference TRBV9 and TRBJ2-7, reads DSGVTQTPKHLITATGQRVTLRCSPRSGDLSVYWYQQSLDQGLQFLIQYYNGEERAKGNILERFSAQQFPDLHSELNLSSLELGDSALYFCASSEREELSYEQYFGPGTRLTVT.

In its sample, this clonotype was seen a few times. This chain joins TRBV27 and TRBJ2-3; 9 bases are shared with TRBD1. V shed 5 bases, J shed 6 bases, and the junction held 9 bases outside the gene matches. CDR1 MNHEY and CDR2 SMNVEV come from the germline V gene (reference sequence). CDR3 size: 15 residues. The CDR3, as DNA: TGTGCCAGCAGTCCCACAGGGGGCCCGAGGGATACGCAGTATTTT. Protein sequence: CASSPTGGPRDTQYF.

This chain joins TRBV7-2 and TRBJ2-7; D is unresolved. V shed 5 bases and J shed 2 bases, with 16 bases lying between them. The CDR3 covers 15 residues. The germline gives CDR1 SGHTA, CDR2 FQGNSA. CDR3 nucleotides: TGTGCCAGCAGCCAAGACGGATTGATACCCTACGAGCAGTACTTC. Translation: CASSQDGLIPYEQYF. The complete variable domain, with remaining parts taken from reference TRBV7-2 and TRBJ2-7, reads GAGVSQSPSNKVTEKGKDVELRCDPISGHTALYWYRQSLGQGLEFLIYFQGNSAPDKSGLPSDRFSAERTGGSVSTLTIQRTQQEDSAVYLCASSQDGLIPYEQYFGPGTRLTVT.

The chain joins TRBV24-1 to TRBJ2-1; TRBD2 might be the D (6 bases). Per germline, CDR1 KGHDR and CDR2 SFDVKD. V lost 3 bases, J lost 1 base, and 15 bases lay in between. The CDR3 runs to 17 residues. The CDR3 sequence is CATSDTLARNSYNEQFF. The CDR3 DNA reads TGTGCCACCAGTGATACCCTAGCGAGAAATTCCTACAATGAGCAGTTCTTC.

The chain couples TRBV11-2 to TRBJ1-6; no reliable D call. Trimming stripped 4 bases from V and 11 bases from J, with 9 bases between. The CDR3 contains 12 residues. The germline CDR1 and CDR2 sequences are SGHAT and FQNNGV. The CDR3 DNA reads TGTGCCAGCAGCTCGGTTTCGGCACCCCTCCACTTT. It translates to CASSSVSAPLHF.

The table lists this clonotype with many counts. This chain connects TRBV7-2 to TRBJ2-4; 7 bases line up with TRBD2. Germline CDR1 reads SGHTA; CDR2 reads FQGNSA. The CDR3 runs to 15 residues. Germline trimming cut 0 bases from V and 8 bases from J; bases unmatched to any gene: 7. This chain's CDR3 is CASSLATSTRDIQYF. The CDR3 DNA is TGTGCCAGCAGCTTAGCGACTAGCACGAGAGACATTCAGTACTTC.

V and J are TRBV20-1 and TRBJ2-3, with 11 bases identical to TRBD2. With 5 bases clipped from V and 4 bases from J, the junction kept 8 bases outside the gene matches. This CDR3 comprises 15 residues. Germline CDR1 reads DFQATT; CDR2 reads SNEGSKA (reference sequence). CDR3 in amino acids: CSAPDSGRAPDTQYF. DNA of the CDR3: TGCAGTGCTCCGGATAGCGGGAGGGCCCCAGATACGCAGTATTTT.

V and J are TRBV7-3 and TRBJ2-1, with D possibly being TRBD2 (6 bases). Trimming cost V 5 bases and J 6 bases, with 14 bases left between them. Germline V gene data show CDR1 as SGHTA and CDR2 as FQGTGA. This CDR3 is built from 14 residues. Here the CDR3 DNA reads TGTGCCAGCAGCGGTCGGGGAGGCTTCAATGAGCAGTTCTTC. It yields the protein CASSGRGGFNEQFF.

Turning to this clonotype: One end of the junction does not line up with germline, which may come from a read error. J is TRBJ2-7 and V is TRBV20-1, with 8 nucleotides matching TRBD1. CDR1 is DFQATT, CDR2 SNEGSKA, per germline (reference sequence). The CDR3 is 11 residues long. The CDR3 sequence is CSAFYQTGDRF. CDR3 in DNA: TGCAGTGCCTTCTATCAGACAGGGGACAGGTTC.

This clonotype was detected a few times. The chain combines TRBV11-2 with TRBJ2-1; the match to TRBD2 covers 9 bases. The CDR3 spans 16 residues. Looked up from germline, CDR1 is SGHAT and CDR2 is FQNNGV. V lost 5 bases, J lost 3 bases, and 8 bases stayed unmatched. CDR3 region: CASSPHASGIYNEQFF. The CDR3 nucleotides are TGTGCCAGCAGCCCCCACGCTAGCGGGATCTACAATGAGCAGTTCTTC.

This clonotype has more than one count but fewer than ten. The CDR3 reads CASSRGLRETQYF. In DNA form, the CDR3 reads TGCGCCAGCAGCCGGGGACTGAGAGAGACCCAGTACTTC. The rearrangement uses TRBV5-1 and TRBJ2-5, with D possibly being TRBD2 (6 bases). The CDR3 extends over 13 amino acids. Germline V gene data show CDR1 as SGHRS and CDR2 as YFSETQ. V gave up 4 bases and J gave up 4 bases, with 11 bases separating them.

The chain uses TRBV20-1 and TRBJ2-1; no clear D. V lost 2 bases and J 6 bases, leaving 14 bases between the germline ends. Germline-derived CDR1 and CDR2 are DFQATT and SNEGSKA (reference sequence). This CDR3 is 14 amino acids long. Written as DNA, the CDR3 is TGCAGTGCTAGATACGCTACGGAACTCAATGAGCAGTTCTTC. Its protein is CSARYATELNEQFF.

This clonotype appeared a few times. This chain uses TRBV7-9 with TRBJ1-1; D remains ambiguous. The length of the CDR3 is 14 residues. Germline-derived CDR1 and CDR2 are SEHNR and FQNEAQ (reference sequence). With 0 bases removed from V and 2 bases from J, the gap between germline ends came to 7 bases. The CDR3 protein is CASSLAGSNTEAFF. The CDR3 DNA reads TGTGCCAGCAGCTTAGCAGGGAGTAACACTGAAGCTTTCTTT.

This clonotype was seen only a few times. V gene TRBV20-1 combines with J gene TRBJ2-5; TRBD2 matches at 9 bases. Trimming took 0 bases from V and 10 from J; bases not matched to a gene: 3. The CDR3 has 12 residues. CDR1 DFQATT and CDR2 SNEGSKA come from the germline V gene (reference sequence). CDR3 in amino acids: CSARDTRGGQYF. The CDR3 DNA sequence: TGCAGTGCTAGAGATACGCGGGGGGGCCAGTACTTC.

CDR3 bases: TGCGCCAGCAGCCAGGGCTCCGGGACAGGGGGCCAAGAGACCCAGTACTTC. It codes for CASSQGSGTGGQETQYF. The chain recombines TRBV4-3 with TRBJ2-5, with 11 bases aligning to TRBD1. V shed 3 bases and J 1 base; nucleotides not matched to a gene: 7. Germline CDR1 is LGHNA and CDR2 is YSLEER. This CDR3 region has 17 residues.

This chain joins TRBV10-3 and TRBJ2-7; D is uncertain. CDR3 length equals 11 residues. Germline loops: CDR1 ENHRY, CDR2 SYGVKD. Trimming pared 5 bases from V and 3 bases from J, leaving 5 bases between. DNA for the CDR3: TGTGCCATCAGTCAAAACTACGAGCAGTACTTC. This translates into CAISQNYEQYF.

There are a few counts of this clonotype. This chain uses TRBV7-9 with TRBJ1-2, with 10 bases matching TRBD1. The V segment lost 5 bases and the J segment 3 bases; nucleotides outside the gene matches: 3. The CDR3 runs 14 residues. CDR1 SEHNR and CDR2 FQNEAQ come from the germline V gene (reference sequence). The CDR3 region is CASSKTGGDYGYTF. DNA for the CDR3: TGTGCCAGCAGCAAGACAGGGGGCGACTATGGCTACACCTTC.